This entry lists 13 T cell receptor beta chains sequenced from one sample in a study of spatial heterogeneity in lung cancer. Sample time point: sample taken at primary tumor resection. Material for sequencing was whole RNA from tumor, nontumor lung or frozen PBMC, left unsorted. TCRdb fed the 5' RACE reads into MiXCR, producing one record per CDR3 protein. Altogether under 100,000 distinct CDR3 sequences are present, approximately 8.9% being singletons, with the ten largest covering less than 9%. The material was PBMCs, obtained at surgery. The receptor set was obtained from a male donor with early-stage non-small cell lung cancer.

The V call is TRBV20-1, the J call TRBJ2-1; D may be TRBD2 (5 bases). The CDR3 loop spans 13 amino acids. Trimming took 1 base from V and 10 from J, leaving 14 bases between them. The germline V gene encodes CDR1 DFQATT and CDR2 SNEGSKA (reference sequence). CDR3: CSARGLARVEQFF. The CDR3 bases are TGCAGTGCTAGAGGGCTAGCTAGGGTAGAGCAGTTCTTC.

This clonotype was seen many times. The genes are TRBV28 and TRBJ1-2, with 9 bases aligning to TRBD1. Trimming removed 8 bases from V and 14 bases from J; junction bases left unmatched: 12. CDR3 length equals 12 residues. Germline assignment: CDR1 MDHEN and CDR2 SYDVKM. This CDR3 is CASLGQGRPLTF. The CDR3 bases are TGTGCCAGCCTTGGACAGGGGAGGCCCTTGACCTTC.

The sample holds many counts of this clonotype. The chain joins TRBV28 to TRBJ2-1; TRBD1 agrees at 8 bases. The CDR3 has 15 amino acids. Germline V gene lookup returns CDR1 MDHEN and CDR2 SYDVKM. Germline trimming cut 2 bases from V and 7 bases from J; bases unmatched to any gene: 7. Here the CDR3 DNA reads TGTGCCAGCAGTTTAGACAGGGGCAGGAGGAATGAGCAGTTCTTC. It is translated as CASSLDRGRRNEQFF.

This clonotype was counted many times. J is TRBJ2-7 and V is TRBV20-1; unclear D gene. The CDR3 length is 14 residues. Germline assignment: CDR1 DFQATT and CDR2 SNEGSKA (reference sequence). V shed 0 bases and J shed 1 base, with 10 bases lying between them. CDR3 nucleotide sequence: TGCAGTGCTAGAGATCTAGACTCGTCCTACGAGCAGTACTTC. Amino acids: CSARDLDSSYEQYF.

This clonotype was detected a few times. The V and J genes are TRBV11-2 and TRBJ1-1; D may be TRBD1 (5 bases). Germline CDR1 is SGHAT and CDR2 is FQNNGV. This CDR3 comprises 14 residues. Trimming shortened V by 4 bases and J by 4 bases, and 13 bases separated the two germline ends. The CDR3 loop is CASSYAGGTTEAFF. CDR3 bases: TGTGCCAGCAGCTACGCGGGGGGAACCACTGAAGCTTTCTTT.

This clonotype was counted many times. The chain links TRBV27 to TRBJ1-1, with D tentatively TRBD1 (6 bases). Trimming removed 3 bases from V and 0 bases from J, with 8 bases in between. Germline V CDR1 and CDR2: MNHEY, SMNVEV (reference sequence). CDR3 length equals 14 residues. The CDR3 DNA follows: TGTGCCAGCAGTTTGAACAGGGTGAACACTGAAGCTTTCTTT. Translating it yields CASSLNRVNTEAFF.

The sample holds a few counts of this clonotype. The chain uses TRBV3-1 and TRBJ2-7; D is unclear. Trimming cost V 4 bases and J 3 bases, with 19 bases left between them. Per the germline V gene, CDR1 is LGHDT and CDR2 is YNNKEL (reference sequence). This CDR3 comprises 16 residues. DNA for the CDR3: TGTGCCAGCAGCCCAGAAGTAAGTGGGCTGTTCTACGAGCAGTACTTC. This codes for CASSPEVSGLFYEQYF.

This clonotype was observed at least ten times. The rearrangement links TRBV5-1 to TRBJ1-4; 9 bases are shared with TRBD1. The trim removed 4 bases at V and 7 bases at J, leaving 5 bases unmatched. There are 14 residues in the CDR3. Germline CDR1 and CDR2: SGHRS and YFSETQ. In DNA, the CDR3 is TGCGCCAGCAGCGTACAGGGGGCTGGTGAAAAACTGTTTTTT. As protein: CASSVQGAGEKLFF.

This clonotype appeared many times. V gene TRBV25-1 combines with J gene TRBJ2-1, with 7 positions matching TRBD2. CDR3 length equals 14 residues. Germline CDR1 is MGHDK and CDR2 is SYGVNS. With V trimmed by 2 bases and J by 4 bases, 2 bases remained unmatched. CDR3 protein: CASSENGGYNEQFF. CDR3 DNA sequence: TGTGCCAGCAGTGAAAACGGGGGGTACAATGAGCAGTTCTTC.

The V gene is TRBV6-6, the J gene TRBJ1-2; D gene uncertain. Germline V CDR1 and CDR2: MNHNY, SVGAGI (reference sequence). This CDR3 has 12 residues. Trimming took 8 bases from V and 1 from J, leaving 8 bases between them. The CDR3 nucleotides are TGTGCCAGCTCGGAGGGTAACTATGGCTACACCTTC. As protein: CASSEGNYGYTF.

This clonotype has at least ten counts. The rearrangement joins TRBV4-2 to TRBJ2-1; D is perhaps TRBD2 (5 bases). There are 14 residues in the CDR3. Germline loops: CDR1 LGHNA, CDR2 YNFKEQ. Between the trimmed V and J ends, which lost 4 bases and 7 bases, there was a span of 14 bases. The CDR3 loop is CASSPTPSGNEQFF. In DNA, the CDR3 is TGTGCCAGCAGCCCTACACCCTCGGGGAATGAGCAGTTCTTC.

This clonotype was observed many times. The V call is TRBV29-1, the J call TRBJ2-5, with D tentatively TRBD2 (6 bases). Germline assignment: CDR1 SQVTM and CDR2 ANQGSEA. Trimming stripped 4 bases from V and 5 bases from J, with 23 bases between. The CDR3 spans 16 residues. The CDR3 sequence: CSVGGPRAGAGETQYF. CDR3 coding DNA: TGCAGCGTTGGGGGCCCGCGGGCGGGCGCGGGGGAGACCCAGTACTTC.

This clonotype was found many times. CDR3 residues: CSARDTSGTFSYNEQFF. Here the CDR3 DNA reads TGCAGTGCTAGAGATACTAGCGGGACCTTCTCCTACAATGAGCAGTTCTTC. The chain uses TRBV20-1 and TRBJ2-1; TRBD2 matches at 10 bases. The CDR3 runs 17 residues. Germline V gene lookup returns CDR1 DFQATT and CDR2 SNEGSKA (reference sequence). V lost 0 bases and J lost 0; bases outside the gene matches: 5.